These T cell receptor beta chains were read from a single sample in a study of cytomegalovirus exposure and HLA in healthy donors. The protocol was immunoSEQ multiplex PCR, while the TCRdb copy is restricted to in-frame clones and leaves out a portion. The sample comprises 200,000 to 300,000 clones, about 86% of which are singletons, and around 1.3% rests with the top ten. Sequenced: PBMCs. These receptors were obtained from a woman in her 30s in good health and CMV-seropositive. CDR3s include the opening cysteine and the closing phenylalanine or tryptophan. A D gene is named only where the DNA matches it firmly. Size values are once, few and many counts, or a class for expanded clones, and some rows have none.

clone size	V gene	J gene	D gene	CDR3 protein	CDR3 DNA
.	TRBV19	TRBJ1-2	.	CASSHNRVNYGYTF	TGTGCCAGTAGTCACAACAGGGTTAACTATGGCTACACCTTC
.	TRBV19	TRBJ2-3	TRBD2	CASSASSAGVETDTQYF	TGTGCCAGTAGTGCATCCTCTGCGGGAGTTGAGACAGATACGCAGTATTTT
.	TRBV5-4	TRBJ1-2	TRBD1	CASSRTGGTLNYGYTF	TGTGCCAGCAGCCGGACAGGGGGCACTCTGAACTATGGCTACACCTTC
few	TRBV28	TRBJ1-5	.	CASSKPTRWGDNSNQPQHF	TGTGCCAGCAGTAAACCTACAAGGTGGGGGGATAATAGCAATCAGCCCCAGCATTTT
.	TRBV5-1	TRBJ2-1	TRBD1	CASSSERQGIYNEQFF	TGCGCCAGCAGCTCGGAGAGACAGGGGATCTACAATGAGCAGTTCTTC
.	TRBV4-1	TRBJ1-3	.	CASSQAGPGPASGNTIYF	TGCGCCAGCAGCCAAGCCGGGCCAGGGCCGGCATCTGGAAACACCATATATTTT
.	TRBV5-1	TRBJ2-3	TRBD2	CASSTVAGGPRFDTQYF	TGCGCCAGCAGCACCGTAGCGGGAGGGCCGAGGTTTGATACGCAGTATTTT
.	TRBV19	TRBJ2-3	TRBD1	CASSIGARGRGDTQYF	TGTGCCAGTAGTATAGGAGCCAGGGGGCGCGGCGATACGCAGTATTTT
once	TRBV28	TRBJ1-2	.	CASSKRPTTYNYGYTF	TGTGCCAGCAGTAAAAGACCGACAACCTACAACTATGGCTACACCTTC
.	TRBV10-1	TRBJ1-2	.	CASSPRGGTYGYTF	TGCGCCAGCAGCCCCCGGGGGGGTACCTATGGCTACACCTTC
once	TRBV28	TRBJ1-4	.	CASKLAGENEKLFF	TGTGCCAGCAAATTGGCGGGGGAGAATGAAAAACTGTTTTTT
.	TRBV6-5	TRBJ2-3	TRBD2	CASSYSEREGVHTQYF	TGTGCCAGCAGTTACTCGGAGCGGGAGGGAGTACATACGCAGTATTTT
.	TRBV10-3	TRBJ2-7	TRBD2	CAIGPSGSSNEQYF	TGTGCCATAGGTCCTAGCGGGAGTAGTAACGAGCAGTACTTC
.	TRBV6-5	TRBJ2-7	.	CASRPHQGIAYEQYF	TGTGCCAGCAGACCCCATCAGGGGATCGCCTACGAGCAGTACTTC
.	TRBV28	TRBJ1-4	TRBD1	CASTPRRDRGEKLFF	TGTGCCAGCACCCCCAGGAGGGACAGGGGCGAAAAACTGTTTTTT
.	TRBV7-6	TRBJ2-3	TRBD2	CASSSSSGRLTDTQYF	TGTGCCAGCAGCTCCTCTAGCGGGAGGCTCACAGATACGCAGTATTTT
.	TRBV7-6	TRBJ2-7	.	CASSLVSGNSYEQYF	TGTGCCAGCAGCTTAGTTAGCGGTAACTCCTACGAGCAGTACTTC
once	TRBV6-1	TRBJ1-5	.	CASSDDIAQPQHF	TGTGCCAGCAGTGACGATATAGCCCAGCCCCAGCATTTT
.	TRBV19	TRBJ2-7	.	CASSPTGTYEQYF	TGTGCCAGTAGTCCAACAGGAACCTACGAGCAGTACTTC
.	TRBV5-1	TRBJ2-1	.	CASNQWQGTNEQFF	TGCGCCAGCAATCAGTGGCAGGGAACCAATGAGCAGTTCTTC
.	TRBV30	TRBJ1-2	.	CAGPGQTNYGYTF	TGTGCCGGACCGGGACAAACTAACTATGGCTACACCTTC
.	TRBV7-9	TRBJ1-2	.	CASSPRASSDYGYTF	TGTGCCAGCAGCCCCCGAGCGAGCTCTGACTATGGCTACACCTTC
.	TRBV10-2	TRBJ2-1	TRBD1	CASSYRDRGHEQFF	TGCGCCAGCAGCTACCGGGACAGGGGTCATGAGCAGTTCTTC
.	TRBV27	TRBJ1-5	.	CASSFRGTSNQPQHF	TGTGCCAGCAGTTTCCGGGGGACTAGCAATCAGCCCCAGCATTTT
once	TRBV5-1	TRBJ2-7	.	CASSLARVSEQYF	TGCGCCAGCAGCTTGGCCAGGGTCAGCGAGCAGTACTTC
.	TRBV5-1	TRBJ1-1	.	CASSSIGSSNTEAFF	TGCGCCAGCAGCTCTATAGGGAGCTCGAATACTGAAGCTTTCTTT
.	TRBV25-1	TRBJ2-5	.	CASSYQGEVRPQYF	TGTGCCAGCAGTTACCAGGGCGAAGTGAGACCCCAGTACTTC
once	TRBV2	TRBJ2-5	.	CASSDGETQYF	TGTGCCAGCAGTGACGGAGAGACCCAGTACTTC
.	TRBV7-9	TRBJ2-1	.	CASSRRGRRGVHEQFF	TGTGCCAGCAGCCGGAGAGGCAGGCGGGGCGTCCATGAGCAGTTCTTC
.	TRBV11-1	TRBJ2-1	TRBD2	CASSPTSGRAINEQFF	TGTGCCAGCAGCCCGACTAGCGGGAGGGCCATAAATGAGCAGTTCTTC
once	TRBV2	TRBJ2-2	TRBD1	CASSADRRTGELFF	TGTGCCAGCAGTGCGGACAGGAGAACCGGGGAGCTGTTTTTT
few	TRBV5-4	TRBJ1-2	TRBD1	CASSSFSTGVHGYTF	TGTGCCAGCAGCTCGTTCTCGACAGGGGTGCATGGCTACACCTTC
.	TRBV7-9	TRBJ2-5	.	CASSLRNGVQETQYF	TGTGCCAGCAGCTTACGTAACGGGGTCCAAGAGACCCAGTACTTC
once	TRBV19	TRBJ2-5	.	CASSPSGGLETQYF	TGTGCCAGTAGTCCCTCGGGCGGGTTGGAGACCCAGTACTTC
once	TRBV18	TRBJ2-7	TRBD1	CASSEGTGSSYEQYF	TGTGCCAGCTCAGAAGGGACAGGGTCCTCCTACGAGCAGTACTTC
.	TRBV18	TRBJ2-1	.	CASSPLVGSWDEQFF	TGTGCCAGCTCACCGTTGGTGGGGAGCTGGGATGAGCAGTTCTTC
.	TRBV5-1	TRBJ2-1	TRBD2	CASSLRGTSFDEQFF	TGCGCCAGCAGCTTGAGGGGGACTAGCTTCGATGAGCAGTTCTTC
.	TRBV5-6	TRBJ2-7	TRBD1	CASSSGGTGSGEQYF	TGTGCCAGCAGCAGTGGTGGGACAGGATCTGGGGAGCAGTACTTC
few	TRBV28	TRBJ1-1	.	CASSLQSERLEAFF	TGTGCCAGCAGTTTACAGTCGGAGAGACTTGAAGCTTTCTTT
.	TRBV11-2	TRBJ1-1	.	CASSLGVRMNTEAFF	TGTGCCAGCAGCTTAGGGGTCAGGATGAACACTGAAGCTTTCTTT
.	TRBV27	TRBJ2-2	TRBD2	CASKMGRANTGELFF	TGTGCCAGCAAGATGGGGAGGGCGAACACCGGGGAGCTGTTTTTT
.	TRBV15	TRBJ2-5	TRBD1	CATSRDLPGGAGETQYF	TGTGCCACCAGCAGAGATCTTCCAGGGGGCGCGGGAGAGACCCAGTACTTC
once	TRBV10-2	TRBJ1-1	.	CASSSQGANTEAFF	TGCGCCAGCAGTTCACAGGGTGCGAACACTGAAGCTTTCTTT
once	TRBV5-4	TRBJ2-2	TRBD2	CASSEGLATAGELFF	TGTGCCAGCAGCGAAGGACTAGCAACCGCCGGGGAGCTGTTTTTT
.	TRBV5-1	TRBJ1-1	TRBD1	CASSGQGGHTEAFF	TGCGCCAGCAGCGGACAGGGAGGTCACACTGAAGCTTTCTTT
.	TRBV9	TRBJ2-1	TRBD2	CASSVASGASGQFF	TGTGCCAGCAGCGTTGCTAGCGGGGCCTCTGGGCAGTTCTTC
.	TRBV11-2	TRBJ2-7	TRBD2	CASSLGLSSGSSSYEQYF	TGTGCCAGCAGCTTAGGTCTATCTAGCGGGAGCTCCTCCTACGAGCAGTACTTC
.	TRBV29-1	TRBJ1-1	.	CSVAQALNTEAFF	TGCAGCGTTGCCCAAGCCCTGAACACTGAAGCTTTCTTT
once	TRBV6-1	TRBJ2-3	TRBD2	CASSGTSAASTDTQYF	TGTGCCAGCAGTGGGACTAGCGCAGCTAGCACAGATACGCAGTATTTT
.	TRBV15	TRBJ1-5	TRBD1	CATSSVRGQGAALSNQPQHF	TGTGCCACCAGTTCTGTCCGGGGACAGGGGGCCGCCCTTAGCAATCAGCCCCAGCATTTT
few	TRBV5-1	TRBJ2-7	.	CASSLGGSSYEQYF	TGCGCCAGCAGCTTGGGCGGCAGCTCCTACGAGCAGTACTTC
.	TRBV11-3	TRBJ2-3	TRBD2	CASSPGLVNTDTQYF	TGTGCCAGCAGCCCGGGACTAGTGAATACAGATACGCAGTATTTT
.	TRBV2	TRBJ2-5	TRBD2	CASRYIAGGQETQYF	TGTGCCAGCAGATACATAGCGGGGGGCCAAGAGACCCAGTACTTC
.	TRBV7-9	TRBJ2-1	.	CASSTYNEQFF	TGTGCCAGCAGCACTTACAATGAGCAGTTCTTC
.	TRBV11-1	TRBJ2-7	.	CASSLVGFSGDHEQYF	TGTGCCAGCAGCTTAGTCGGTTTCTCAGGGGACCACGAGCAGTACTTC
.	TRBV6-6	TRBJ2-7	.	CASIQAGYYEQYF	TGTGCCAGCATACAGGCAGGTTACTACGAGCAGTACTTC
few	TRBV27	TRBJ1-5	.	CASSSRDVGQPQHF	TGTGCCAGCAGTAGCAGGGATGTCGGTCAGCCCCAGCATTTT
.	TRBV7-2	TRBJ1-5	TRBD1	CASSFTGGPINQPQHF	TGTGCCAGCAGCTTTACAGGGGGCCCTATTAATCAGCCCCAGCATTTT
.	TRBV28	TRBJ2-7	.	CASSPVNEQYF	TGTGCCAGCAGCCCGGTGAACGAGCAGTACTTC
.	TRBV28	TRBJ1-1	TRBD1	CASSAYRGIETEAFF	TGTGCCAGCAGTGCGTACAGGGGAATTGAAACTGAAGCTTTCTTT